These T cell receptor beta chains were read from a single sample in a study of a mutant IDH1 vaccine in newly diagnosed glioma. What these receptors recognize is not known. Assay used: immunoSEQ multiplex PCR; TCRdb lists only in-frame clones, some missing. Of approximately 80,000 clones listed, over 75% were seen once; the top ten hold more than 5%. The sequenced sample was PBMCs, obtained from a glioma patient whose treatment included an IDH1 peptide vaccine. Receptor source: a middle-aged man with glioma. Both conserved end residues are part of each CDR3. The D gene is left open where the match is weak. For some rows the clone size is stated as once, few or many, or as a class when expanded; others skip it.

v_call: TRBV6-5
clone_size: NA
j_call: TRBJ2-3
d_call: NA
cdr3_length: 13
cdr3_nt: TGTGCCAGCAGTTTTCCGGGCACAGATACGCAGTATTTT
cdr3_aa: CASSFPGTDTQYF

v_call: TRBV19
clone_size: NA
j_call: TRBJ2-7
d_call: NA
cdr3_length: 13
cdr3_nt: TGTGCCAGTAGTATAATAGGTTCCTACGAGCAGTACTTC
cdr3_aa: CASSIIGSYEQYF

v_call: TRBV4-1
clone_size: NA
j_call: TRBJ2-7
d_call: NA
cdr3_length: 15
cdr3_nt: TGCGCCAGCAGCCAATCCAGGGCTCTTTCCTACGAGCAGTACTTC
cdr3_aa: CASSQSRALSYEQYF

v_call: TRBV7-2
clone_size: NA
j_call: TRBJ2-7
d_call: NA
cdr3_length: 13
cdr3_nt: TGTGCCAGCAGCTTAGGCAGAGACTACGAGCAGTACTTC
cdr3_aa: CASSLGRDYEQYF

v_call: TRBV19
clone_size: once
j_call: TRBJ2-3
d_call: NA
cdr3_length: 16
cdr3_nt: TGTGCCAGTAGTATTGGCCAGGGGAGTGGCACAGATACGCAGTATTTT
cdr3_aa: CASSIGQGSGTDTQYF

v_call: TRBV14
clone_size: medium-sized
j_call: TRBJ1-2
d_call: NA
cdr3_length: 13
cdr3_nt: TGTGCCAGCAGCCAATCAGGAATTCATGGCTACACCTTC
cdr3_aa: CASSQSGIHGYTF

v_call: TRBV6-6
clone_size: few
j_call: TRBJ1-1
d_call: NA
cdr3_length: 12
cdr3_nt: TGTGCCAGCACTAGACAGTCTTTGGAAGCTTTCTTT
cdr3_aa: CASTRQSLEAFF

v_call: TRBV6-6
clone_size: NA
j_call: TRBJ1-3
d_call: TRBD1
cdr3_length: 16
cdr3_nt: TGTGCCAGCAGGAGGGGGCAGGGAAGGTTCGGAAACACCATATATTTT
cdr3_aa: CASRRGQGRFGNTIYF

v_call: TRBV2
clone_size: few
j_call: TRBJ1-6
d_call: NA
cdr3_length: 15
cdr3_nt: TGTGCCAGCAGTTTTGAGGGTAGCGGAGGATCACCCCTCCACTTT
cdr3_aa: CASSFEGSGGSPLHF

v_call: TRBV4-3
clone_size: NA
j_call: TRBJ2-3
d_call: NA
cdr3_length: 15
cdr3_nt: TGCGCCAGCAGCCAAGATACGGGGCAAACAGATACGCAGTATTTT
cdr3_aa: CASSQDTGQTDTQYF

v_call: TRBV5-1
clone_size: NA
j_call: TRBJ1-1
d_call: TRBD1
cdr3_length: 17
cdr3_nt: TGCGCCAGCAGCTTGAGGCCGCCAGGGGGATCGAACACTGAAGCTTTCTTT
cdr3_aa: CASSLRPPGGSNTEAFF

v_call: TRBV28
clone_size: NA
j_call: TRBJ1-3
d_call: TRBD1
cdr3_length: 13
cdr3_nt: TGTGCCAGCAGTACAGGGGCTGGAAACACCATATATTTT
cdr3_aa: CASSTGAGNTIYF

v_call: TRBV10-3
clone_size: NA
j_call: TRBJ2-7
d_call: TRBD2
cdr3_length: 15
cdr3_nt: TGTGCCGCCGGGAACAAACTAGCGGGAGGGCTCGAGCAGTACTTC
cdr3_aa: CAAGNKLAGGLEQYF

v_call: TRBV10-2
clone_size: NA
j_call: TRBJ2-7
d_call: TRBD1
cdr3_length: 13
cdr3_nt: TGCGCCAGCAGTGGGGACAGTTCCTACGAGCAGTACTTC
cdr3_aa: CASSGDSSYEQYF

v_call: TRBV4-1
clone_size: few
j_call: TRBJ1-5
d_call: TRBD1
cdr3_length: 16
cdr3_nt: TGCGCCAGCAGCAAAGGGACAGGGCAAGGCAATCAGCCCCAGCATTTT
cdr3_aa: CASSKGTGQGNQPQHF

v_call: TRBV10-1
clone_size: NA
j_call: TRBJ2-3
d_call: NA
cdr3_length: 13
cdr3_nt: TGCGCCAGCAGTCGGGACAGCACAGATACGCAGTATTTT
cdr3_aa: CASSRDSTDTQYF

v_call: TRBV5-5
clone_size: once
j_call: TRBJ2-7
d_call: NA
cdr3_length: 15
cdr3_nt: TGTGCCAGCAGCTTGACGTCGGGGGAAAACTACGAGCAGTACTTC
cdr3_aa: CASSLTSGENYEQYF

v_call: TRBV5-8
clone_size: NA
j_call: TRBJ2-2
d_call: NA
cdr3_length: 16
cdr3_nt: TGTGCCAGCAGCTTCGGATCGGGATCGAACACCGGGGAGCTGTTTTTT
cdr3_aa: CASSFGSGSNTGELFF

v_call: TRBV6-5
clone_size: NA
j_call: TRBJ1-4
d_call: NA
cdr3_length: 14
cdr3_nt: TGTGCCAGCGGGGGGGGACTGAGGAATGAAAAACTGTTTTTT
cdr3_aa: CASGGGLRNEKLFF

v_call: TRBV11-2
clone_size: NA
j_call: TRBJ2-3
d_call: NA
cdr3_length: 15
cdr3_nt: TGTGCCAGCAGCGTGCAGCTAGGGGGCACAGATACGCAGTATTTT
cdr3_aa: CASSVQLGGTDTQYF